These 2 T cell receptor beta chains were all obtained from the same sample, sequenced in a study of cytomegalovirus exposure and HLA in healthy donors. Sequencing was performed with immunoSEQ multiplex PCR; in TCRdb, only in-frame clones are kept and a portion is missing. The sample lists 100,000 to 150,000 clones, more than 70% occurring once. The material sequenced was PBMCs. The receptor set was obtained from a man aged 30 to 39 in good health and CMV-seronegative.

The chain couples TRBV19 to TRBJ2-3; possible D gene TRBD1, 5 bases. Between the trimmed V and J ends, which lost 3 bases and 7 bases, there was a span of 14 bases. The CDR3 runs to 14 residues. CDR1 and CDR2 from the germline V gene are LNHDA and SQIVND (reference sequence). CDR3 loop: CASSMGRAKNTQYF. The CDR3 DNA is TGTGCCAGTAGTATGGGCAGGGCTAAGAATACGCAGTATTTT.

This chain connects TRBV7-9 to TRBJ2-2, with no clear D. Germline V gives CDR1 SEHNR, CDR2 FQNEAQ (reference sequence). CDR3 length: 14 residues. Trimming removed 5 bases from V and 0 bases from J, with 7 bases in between. CDR3 coding DNA: TGTGCCAGCAGCCCCGAGTCGAACACCGGGGAGCTGTTTTTT. This codes for CASSPESNTGELFF.